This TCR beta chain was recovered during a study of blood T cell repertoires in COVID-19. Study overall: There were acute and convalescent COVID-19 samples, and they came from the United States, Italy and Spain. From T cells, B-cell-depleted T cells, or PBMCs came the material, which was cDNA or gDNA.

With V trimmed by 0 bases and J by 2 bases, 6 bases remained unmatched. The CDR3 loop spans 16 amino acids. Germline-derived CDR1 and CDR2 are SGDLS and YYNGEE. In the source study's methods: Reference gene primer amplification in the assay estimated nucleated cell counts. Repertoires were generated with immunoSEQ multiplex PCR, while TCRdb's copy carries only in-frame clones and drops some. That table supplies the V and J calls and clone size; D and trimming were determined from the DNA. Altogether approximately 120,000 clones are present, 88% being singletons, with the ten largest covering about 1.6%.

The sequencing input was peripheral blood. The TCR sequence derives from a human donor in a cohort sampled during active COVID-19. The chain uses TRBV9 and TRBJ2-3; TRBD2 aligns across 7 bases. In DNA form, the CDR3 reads TGTGCCAGCAGCGTAGAGTCGGGAGGCATCACAGATACGCAGTATTTT. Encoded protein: CASSVESGGITDTQYF.